This entry describes one T cell receptor beta chain. This clone's antigen is unknown. This may be a read error: a much more frequent sequence differs by one nucleotide. From the cysteine through the phenylalanine, the CDR3 covers 16 amino acids. The entry retains the CDR3 DNA only, 48 bases that are in frame from base 1. From the germline V gene (reference sequence), CDR1 is MNHEY and CDR2 is SMNVEV. The V and J ends are trimmed by 5 bases and 3 bases, leaving 16 bases between them. This sample was taken from a study of CD8+CD57+ T cells in acquired aplastic anemia (dated by TCRdb to 2017 to 2018). Study-level background: A mean of roughly 3.2 ug of DNA, ranging from about 0.2 to 27.4 ug, was extracted from sorted CD4+ and CD8+ cells. Mean read counts for healthy donor samples were roughly 10 million for CD4+ cells and 11.0 million for CD8+ cells.

In the study, sorted CD4+ and CD8+ blood T cells from patients with severe aplastic anemia and from healthy subjects underwent deep sequencing of TCR repertoires. Ficoll-Paque density gradient centrifugation was used to isolate peripheral blood mononuclear cells. CD4+ and CD8+ T cells were sorted by FACS or magnetic beads before DNA extraction. General study outcomes and caveats: Although some 28 CD8+ CDR3 sequences were shared by patients and controls, these sequences appeared highly expressed in patients and within the immunodominant clones of patients. Between patients and healthy controls, no significant difference in CD8+ Simpson's diversity was found (P=0.060).

Genomic DNA was used as template for profiling of TCR beta VDJ combinations and CDR3 sequences. TCR repertoire sequencing was run on an Illumina HiSeq 2000. Processing in the source paper ran as follows. TRBV/TRBJ rearrangement plots, CDR3 size and DJ length profiles, and Simpson's diversity index were used to assess repertoires. The immunodominant clone was defined as the most abundant DNA sequence in deep sequencing data. CDR3 amino acid sequences were screened for sharing across subjects and were compared with published repertoires and the VDJdb database. TCRdb ran its own pipeline on the public reads, namely fastp trimming at Q25 and MiXCR clone calling, and kept in-frame beta chains. Under each unique CDR3 protein, matching rows form one entry showing the most common genes and DNA. The V and J calls follow TCRdb's processing rather than the paper's. The sample yields tens of thousands of distinct CDR3 sequences; roughly half were counted once. The ten largest clonotypes hold around 8% of the sample.

The receptor was derived from a human donor in good health, serving as a control. Recombination joined TRBV27 with TRBJ2-2; possibly the D gene is TRBD1, per 6 matching bases. Sequencing was performed on sorted CD4+, CD8+, or CD8+CD57+ T cells (not recorded which) from PBMCs. At the DNA level, the sequence is TGTGCCAGCAGTACCCCAGGGGCCACGTACACCGGGGAGCTGTTTTTT. Its translation is CASSTPGATYTGELFF.